These 8 T cell receptor beta chains were sequenced from one sample in a study of blood T cell repertoires in COVID-19 (dated by TCRdb to the early 2020s). Library generation was performed with the immunoSEQ multiplex PCR assay. TCRdb provides this immuneACCESS table in a form limited to in-frame rearrangements. Some clones are lacking; in checked studies, under half of them reflect an unresolved V gene, and why the rest are absent is not known. This sample gives 200,000 or so clones in total; about 79% of them show up just once. Of the sample, 2% to 2.5% is held by the ten largest clones. Sequencing input: peripheral blood. These receptors were taken from a man aged 35 to 55 who had recovered from COVID-19.

V is TRBV10-1 and J is TRBJ1-1; 9 bases map to TRBD1. The germline gives CDR1 WNHNN, CDR2 SYGVQD (reference sequence). This CDR3 is built from 14 residues. After removal of 5 bases from V and 5 bases from J, the junction contained 6 bases not matched to a gene. CDR3 nucleotides: TGCGCCAGCAGTAACCGGACAGGGGTTACTGAAGCTTTCTTT. This sequence encodes CASSNRTGVTEAFF.

V gene TRBV30 combines with J gene TRBJ1-1; no clear D gene. Germline lookup yields CDR1 GTSNPN and CDR2 SVGIG (reference sequence). Trimming shortened V by 4 bases and J by 7 bases, and 10 bases separated the two germline ends. The CDR3 is made up of 11 amino acids. The chain's CDR3 is CAWTRVLEAFF. CDR3 sequence (DNA): TGTGCCTGGACGAGGGTCCTTGAAGCTTTCTTT. Full variable domain (outside the CDR3, taken from reference TRBV30 and TRBJ1-1): SQTIHQWPATLVQPVGSPLSLECTVEGTSNPNLYWYRQAAGRGLQLLFYSVGIGQISSEVPQNLSASRPQDRQFILSSKKLLLSDSGFYLCAWTRVLEAFFGQGTRLTVV.

The genes are TRBV18 and TRBJ1-1, with TRBD1 as a possible D gene (5 bases). The CDR3 consists of 14 residues. The V end was cut by 0 bases, the J end by 9 bases, with 14 bases between. Germline V gene data show CDR1 as KGHSH and CDR2 as LQKENI. CDR3 nucleotide sequence: TGTGCCAGCTCACCACCCGGCCTGGAGGGGAAAGCTTTCTTT. It is translated as CASSPPGLEGKAFF.

The V call is TRBV30, the J call TRBJ2-3; no definite D call. Germline V gene lookup returns CDR1 GTSNPN and CDR2 SVGIG (reference sequence). V was clipped by 0 bases and J by 4 bases, with 5 bases between them. This CDR3 has 12 residues. This chain's CDR3 is CAWSVGADTQYF. In nucleotides, the CDR3 is TGTGCCTGGAGTGTAGGAGCAGATACGCAGTATTTT.

This chain joins TRBV5-1 and TRBJ1-1, with 7 bases matching TRBD1. The V segment lost 4 bases and the J segment 1 base; nucleotides outside the gene matches: 16. The CDR3 spans 18 residues. The germline V gene encodes CDR1 SGHRS and CDR2 YFSETQ. The CDR3 nucleotides are TGCGCCAGCAGCGTATGGGGACAGCGAAGCTGGGGGAACACTGAAGCTTTCTTT. Translated: CASSVWGQRSWGNTEAFF.

V usage is TRBV11-2 and J usage is TRBJ2-7; D is perhaps TRBD2 (6 bases). The V and J ends lost 4 bases and 12 bases respectively, with 28 bases between them. Germline values: CDR1 SGHAT, CDR2 FQNNGV. The CDR3 totals 16 residues. CDR3 nucleotide sequence: TGTGCCAGCAGCTCCCGACGGGGCGAACTAGCTGGGGGTCGGTACTTC. Protein sequence: CASSSRRGELAGGRYF.

V gene TRBV5-1 combines with J gene TRBJ1-2, with D unclear. V lost 1 base, J lost 0 bases, and 7 bases lay in between. Germline V gene lookup returns CDR1 SGHRS and CDR2 YFSETQ. There are 14 residues in the CDR3. CDR3 residues: CASSLLGSNYGYTF. The CDR3 coding sequence is TGCGCCAGCAGCTTGCTTGGCTCTAACTATGGCTACACCTTC.

The chain employs TRBV19 and TRBJ1-5, with 7 positions matching TRBD1. This CDR3 has 16 amino acids. CDR1 is LNHDA and CDR2 is SQIVND in the germline V gene (reference sequence). Losses at the gene ends were 4 bases for V and 7 bases for J; bases not matched to a gene: 13. CDR3 DNA: TGTGCCAGTAGTAGAAAGGGGGCTATAGGTGGACAGCCCCAGCATTTT. Protein: CASSRKGAIGGQPQHF.